This record concerns one TCR beta chain sequence. Its antigen is not known. Each TCR beta cDNA library carried unique molecular identifiers. About 500,000 cDNA molecules were obtained per 1 to 10 million input T cells. TCRdb processed the PCR reads anew with MiXCR; each CDR3 protein has one entry. Of about 770,000 distinct CDR3 sequences listed, about 43% were seen once; the top ten hold 4.9%. The source of the sample is a study of post-analysis software for immune sequencing data. About the research overall: Multiple sclerosis in the patients followed relapsing-remitting, secondary progressive and progressive-relapsing courses. General study results and limits: Controls' normalized Chao1 diversity significantly exceeded that of multiple sclerosis patients. Under F measure analysis, samples from one preparation batch co-clustered strongly. Patients had higher frequencies than controls of four to six TRBV segments, including TRBV5-6, TRBV5-1 and TRBV20-1.

The V and J ends lost 2 bases and 13 bases respectively, with 21 bases between them. The length of the CDR3 is 15 residues. Germline CDR1 and CDR2: SGHVS and FQNEAQ. The genes are TRBV7-8 and TRBJ2-4; D possibly corresponds to TRBD2 (7 bases). The sequencing sample was made of blood. The sequence derives from a girl aged 5 to 17 with multiple sclerosis. The CDR3 DNA sequence: TGTGCCAGCAGCTTATCGGGGGGCCTGGGAGGGGAGCAGTACTTC. Translating it yields CASSLSGGLGGEQYF.